The sequence of this TCR beta chain was determined in a study of OX40 agonist ivuxolimab in advanced cancers. Across the study: The patients' treatment was ivuxolimab, an agonistic anti-OX40 (CD134) antibody. Patients with hepatocellular carcinoma, melanoma, renal cell or head and neck cancer made up the dose-escalation patients. Allowance was made for prior anti-PD-1, anti-PD-L1 or anti-CTLA-4 therapy, and about 40% had some. Broader study findings: In general, CD8+ T cells held more expanded clones than CD4+ did, on average.

As to this clone: What it binds is not known.

Libraries were prepared by immunoSEQ multiplex PCR; TCRdb keeps only in-frame clonotypes and omits some of them. The table lists fewer than 55,000 clones, over 70% of them singletons. V was pared by 1 base and J by 3 bases, with 12 bases of the junction left unmatched. CDR1 and CDR2 (germline): SGHNT, YENEEA. The CDR3 length is 19 residues. The source was CD4+ or CD8+ T cells sorted from blood, collected in a trial of the OX40 agonist ivuxolimab. This receptor was taken from an adult with an advanced solid tumor such as melanoma, head and neck, liver or kidney cancer. This chain links TRBV11-3 with TRBJ2-1, with TRBD2 matching over 10 bases. The CDR3 spells CASSLGQASGRNDYNEQFF. CDR3 sequence (DNA): TGTGCCAGCAGCTTAGGGCAGGCTAGCGGGAGAAACGACTACAATGAGCAGTTCTTC. The full variable domain, with the rest looked up from reference TRBV11-3 and TRBJ2-1, is EAGVVQSPRYKIIEKKQPVAFWCNPISGHNTLYWYLQNLGQGPELLIRYENEEAVDDSQLPKDRFSAERLKGVDSTLKIQPAELGDSAVYLCASSLGQASGRNDYNEQFFGPGTRLTVL.